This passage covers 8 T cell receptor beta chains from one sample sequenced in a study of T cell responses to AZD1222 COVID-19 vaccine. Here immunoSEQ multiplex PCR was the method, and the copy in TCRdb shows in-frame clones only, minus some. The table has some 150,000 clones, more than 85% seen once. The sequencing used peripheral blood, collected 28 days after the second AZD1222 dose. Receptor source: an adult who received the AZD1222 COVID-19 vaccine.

The CDR3 DNA sequence: TGTGCCACCAGCAGTCTAGCGGGAGGCTACAATGAGCAGTTCTTC. Protein sequence: CATSSLAGGYNEQFF. The chain has TRBV15 and TRBJ2-1, with 11 bases identical to TRBD2. CDR1 and CDR2 from the germline V gene are LNHNV and YYDKDF (reference sequence). This CDR3 comprises 15 residues. J gave up 3 bases and V 3 bases, and 1 base lay outside the gene matches.

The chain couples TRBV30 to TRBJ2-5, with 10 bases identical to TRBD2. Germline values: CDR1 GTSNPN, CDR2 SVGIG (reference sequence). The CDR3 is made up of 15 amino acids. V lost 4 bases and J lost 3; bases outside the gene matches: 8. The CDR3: CAWTEGLAGEETQYF. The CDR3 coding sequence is TGTGCCTGGACGGAGGGGCTAGCGGGAGAAGAGACCCAGTACTTC.

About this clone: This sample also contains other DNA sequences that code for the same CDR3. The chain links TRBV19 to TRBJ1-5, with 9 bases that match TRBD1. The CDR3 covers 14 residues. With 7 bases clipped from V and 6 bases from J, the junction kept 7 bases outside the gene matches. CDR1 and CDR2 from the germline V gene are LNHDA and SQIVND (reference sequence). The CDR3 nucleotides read TGTGCCAGTACCAAACAGGGGGCGGGTCAGCCCCAGCATTTT. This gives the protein CASTKQGAGQPQHF.

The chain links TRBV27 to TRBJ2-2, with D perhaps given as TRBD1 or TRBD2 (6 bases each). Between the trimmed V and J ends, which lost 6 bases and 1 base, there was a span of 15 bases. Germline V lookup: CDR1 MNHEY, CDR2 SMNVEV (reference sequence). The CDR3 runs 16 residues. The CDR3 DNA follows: TGTGCCAGCAGCTACTTAGGGGGGCGGAACACCGGGGAGCTGTTTTTT. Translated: CASSYLGGRNTGELFF.

CDR3 sequence: CASSLIRAGVYSNQPQHF. The CDR3 coding sequence is TGTGCCAGCAGTTTAATTCGAGCAGGGGTTTATAGCAATCAGCCCCAGCATTTT. The chain is built from TRBV28 and TRBJ1-5; D is perhaps TRBD1 (6 bases). CDR3 length: 18 amino acids. Per germline, CDR1 MDHEN and CDR2 SYDVKM. V lost 2 bases to trimming and J lost 0 bases, with 17 bases between them.

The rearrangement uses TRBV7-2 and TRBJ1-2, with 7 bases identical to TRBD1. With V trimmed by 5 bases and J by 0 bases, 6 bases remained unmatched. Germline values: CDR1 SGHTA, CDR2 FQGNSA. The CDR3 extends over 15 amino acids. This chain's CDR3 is CASSLTGPTNYGYTF. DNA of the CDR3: TGTGCCAGCAGCCTGACAGGGCCGACTAACTATGGCTACACCTTC.

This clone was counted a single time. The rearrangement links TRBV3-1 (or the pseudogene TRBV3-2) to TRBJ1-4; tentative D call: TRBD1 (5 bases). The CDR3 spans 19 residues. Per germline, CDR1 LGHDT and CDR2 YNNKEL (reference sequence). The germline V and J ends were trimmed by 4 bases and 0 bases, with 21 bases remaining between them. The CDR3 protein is CASSPGKGRSPSTNEKLFF. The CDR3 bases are TGTGCCAGCAGCCCGGGAAAGGGACGATCCCCCTCAACTAATGAAAAACTGTTTTTT.

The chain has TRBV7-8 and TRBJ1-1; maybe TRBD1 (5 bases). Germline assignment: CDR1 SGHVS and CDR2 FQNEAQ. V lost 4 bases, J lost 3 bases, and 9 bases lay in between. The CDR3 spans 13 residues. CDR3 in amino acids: CASSSTVYTEAFF. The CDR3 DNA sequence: TGTGCCAGCAGCTCGACAGTATACACTGAAGCTTTCTTT. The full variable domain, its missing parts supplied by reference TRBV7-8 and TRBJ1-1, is GAGVSQSPRYKVAKRGQDVALRCDPISGHVSLFWYQQALGQGPEFLTYFQNEAQLDKSGLPSDRFFAERPEGSVSTLKIQRTQQEDSAVYLCASSSTVYTEAFFGQGTRLTVV.